Included here is one T cell receptor beta chain sequence, with context. V lost 4 bases and J lost 7; bases outside the gene matches: 5. Germline V gene data show CDR1 as MNHEY and CDR2 as SMNVEV (reference sequence). This CDR3 spans 15 amino acids. The data were obtained in a study of blood T cell repertoires in COVID-19. Study information: Some COVID-19 samples were acute and others convalescent; all came from the United States, Italy and Spain.

Sequenced by immunoSEQ multiplex PCR; TCRdb stores in-frame clones only, minus some. Found here are approximately 140,000 clones, about 89% of them singletons; the top ten hold 15% to 20%. The sample was peripheral blood. The genes are TRBV27 and TRBJ2-3, with TRBD2 identical over 13 bases. This receptor was obtained from a man aged 45 to 65 with active or convalescent COVID-19. As DNA, the CDR3 is TGTGCCAGCAGTTACACTAGCGGGGGGGCTTATACGCAGTATTTT. This sequence encodes CASSYTSGGAYTQYF.